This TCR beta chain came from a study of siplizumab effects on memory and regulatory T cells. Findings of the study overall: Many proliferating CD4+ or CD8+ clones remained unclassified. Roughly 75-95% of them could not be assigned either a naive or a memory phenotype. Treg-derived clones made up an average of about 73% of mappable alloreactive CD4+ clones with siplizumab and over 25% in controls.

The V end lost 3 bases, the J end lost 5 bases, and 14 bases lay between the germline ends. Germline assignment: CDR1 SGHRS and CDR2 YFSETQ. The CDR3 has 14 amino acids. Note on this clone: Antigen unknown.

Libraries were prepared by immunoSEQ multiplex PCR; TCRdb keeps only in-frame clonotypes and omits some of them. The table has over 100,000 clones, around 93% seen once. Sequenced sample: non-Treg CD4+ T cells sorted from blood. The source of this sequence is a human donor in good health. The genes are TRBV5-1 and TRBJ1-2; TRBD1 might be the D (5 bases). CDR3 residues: CASSSWEGLYGYTF. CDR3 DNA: TGCGCCAGCAGCTCTTGGGAGGGACTTTATGGCTACACCTTC.